This T cell receptor (beta chain) was identified in a study of T cells in pancreatic ductal adenocarcinoma. General observations from the study: This surgical cohort overrepresents the minority presenting with early-stage disease. Tumors hold more CD45RO+ effector T cells, which may bias toward lower diversity. Unique clonotypes were about 8-fold more numerous in blood than in tumor. Blood clonality (roughly 0.07) did not differ significantly from tumor (about 0.11).

Germline V gives CDR1 MDHEN, CDR2 SYDVKM. The CDR3 length is 15 residues. Trimming left V 3 bases short and J 2 bases short, with 13 bases between. Comment on this clone: What it binds is unknown.

Surgery without prior neoadjuvant therapy was the treatment of the selected pancreatic ductal adenocarcinoma patients. Sequencing used immunoSEQ multiplex PCR; TCRdb keeps in-frame clones, though not all of them. The profile covers roughly 2,600 clones, with 70% to 80% appearing a single time and over 11% taken by the ten largest. This rearrangement joins TRBV28 to TRBJ2-5; possibly TRBD1 or TRBD2 for D (7 bases each). The receptor's source is a human donor with pancreatic ductal adenocarcinoma. Sample: pancreatic tumor tissue. CDR3 nucleotides: TGTGCCAGCAGTTTGGGAGGGGGCAGACAAGAGACCCAGTACTTC. Translation gives CASSLGGGRQETQYF.